Listed below are T cell receptor beta chains from one sample, sequenced in a study of post-analysis software for immune sequencing data. TCRdb redid the calling of the PCR reads with MiXCR, one entry per CDR3 protein. The table has about 800,000 distinct CDR3 sequences, 25% to 30% seen once. Sample: blood. Receptors originate from a girl aged 5-17 years with multiple sclerosis. Each CDR3 is given with its conserved first and last residue. Each record gives: J gene, D gene, clone size, V gene, CDR3 protein, CDR3 DNA. A D gene is named only where the DNA matches it firmly. Clone size is not always given. Where it is, it says once, few, many or a class for expanded clones.

J gene: TRBJ2-7
D gene: .
clone size: few
V gene: TRBV28
CDR3 protein: CASSRSLPTYEQYF
CDR3 DNA: TGTGCCAGCAGTCGGTCCCTACCCACCTACGAGCAGTACTTC

J gene: TRBJ1-2
D gene: .
clone size: .
V gene: TRBV9
CDR3 protein: CASSVDPRGGYTF
CDR3 DNA: TGTGCCAGCAGCGTAGATCCTCGTGGGGGCTACACCTTC

J gene: TRBJ1-4
D gene: .
clone size: .
V gene: TRBV3-1
CDR3 protein: CASSHSSPTNEKLFF
CDR3 DNA: TGTGCCAGCAGCCACAGCAGCCCAACTAATGAAAAACTGTTTTTT

J gene: TRBJ2-4
D gene: .
clone size: .
V gene: TRBV29-1
CDR3 protein: CGVGDKNIQYF
CDR3 DNA: TGCGGCGTTGGGGACAAAAACATTCAGTACTTC

J gene: TRBJ1-4
D gene: TRBD1
clone size: .
V gene: TRBV5-1
CDR3 protein: CASSPDRGRGNEKLFF
CDR3 DNA: TGCGCCAGCAGCCCTGACAGGGGGCGAGGTAATGAAAAACTGTTTTTT

J gene: TRBJ1-1
D gene: TRBD1
clone size: once
V gene: TRBV15
CDR3 protein: CATSWQTGQTEAFF
CDR3 DNA: TGTGCCACCAGCTGGCAGACAGGGCAAACTGAAGCTTTCTTT

J gene: TRBJ2-7
D gene: .
clone size: few
V gene: TRBV20-1
CDR3 protein: CSARAPTSYEQYF
CDR3 DNA: TGCAGTGCTAGAGCTCCAACAAGCTACGAGCAGTACTTC

J gene: TRBJ2-7
D gene: .
clone size: .
V gene: TRBV6-6
CDR3 protein: CASRRAGDEQYF
CDR3 DNA: TGTGCCAGCCGCCGGGCAGGGGACGAGCAGTACTTC

J gene: TRBJ2-3
D gene: TRBD1
clone size: .
V gene: TRBV6-1
CDR3 protein: CASSSLGTETDTQYF
CDR3 DNA: TGTGCCAGCAGTTCCCTTGGGACAGAGACAGATACGCAGTATTTT

J gene: TRBJ1-2
D gene: .
clone size: few
V gene: TRBV27
CDR3 protein: CASSFGGAGHTF
CDR3 DNA: TGTGCCAGCAGTTTTGGTGGGGCCGGCCACACCTTC